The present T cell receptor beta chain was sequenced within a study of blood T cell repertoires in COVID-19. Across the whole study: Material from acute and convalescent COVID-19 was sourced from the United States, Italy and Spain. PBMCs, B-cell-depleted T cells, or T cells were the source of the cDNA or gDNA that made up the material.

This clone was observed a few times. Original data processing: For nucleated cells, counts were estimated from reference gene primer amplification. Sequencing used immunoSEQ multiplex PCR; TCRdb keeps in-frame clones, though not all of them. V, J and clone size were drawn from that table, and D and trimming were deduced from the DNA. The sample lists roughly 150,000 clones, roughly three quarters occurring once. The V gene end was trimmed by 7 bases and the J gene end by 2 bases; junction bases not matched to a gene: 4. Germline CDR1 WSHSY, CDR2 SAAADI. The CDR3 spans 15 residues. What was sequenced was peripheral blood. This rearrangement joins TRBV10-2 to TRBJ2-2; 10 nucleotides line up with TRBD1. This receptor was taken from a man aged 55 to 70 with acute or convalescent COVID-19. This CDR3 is CASKMTGGNTGELFF. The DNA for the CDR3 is TGCGCCAGCAAAATGACAGGGGGCAACACCGGGGAGCTGTTTTTT.